This T cell receptor (beta chain) was recovered during a study of blood T cell repertoires in COVID-19. Overall study: Samples representing acute and convalescent COVID-19 were sourced from the United States, Italy and Spain. Nucleic acid was either cDNA or gDNA, and it came from T cells, B-cell-depleted T cells, or PBMCs.

From germline, CDR1 is SGHNT and CDR2 YENEEA. CDR3 length: 11 amino acids. Trimming pared 5 bases from V and 7 bases from J, leaving 6 bases between. Original analysis: For nucleated cells, counts were estimated from reference gene primer amplification. Sequencing used immunoSEQ multiplex PCR; TCRdb keeps in-frame clones, though not all of them. V and J calls and clone size follow that table, whereas D and trimming were derived from the DNA. The sample carries roughly 190,000 clones, approximately 85% recorded once. This receptor was identified in a woman aged 55-70 years with acute or convalescent COVID-19. Sequencing was performed on peripheral blood. The chain uses TRBV11-3 and TRBJ2-1; D ambiguous. CDR3 sequence (DNA): TGTGCCAGCAGCCTTGAGAATGAGCAGTTCTTC. This translates into CASSLENEQFF.